Listed below are T cell receptor beta chains from one sample, sequenced in a study of CD8 T cells in Susac syndrome. TCRdb re-called the immunoSEQ multiplex PCR reads with MiXCR, one entry per CDR3 protein. The table lists around 110,000 distinct CDR3 sequences, around 96% of them singletons. Input material: CD4+ T cells from PBMCs. Receptors were obtained from a human donor with Susac syndrome. Both conserved end residues are part of each CDR3. The D gene is left open where the match is weak. Where a row states a size, it is once, few, many or the class of an expanded clone; other rows omit it.

TRBJ2-5 | TRBV11-2 | NA | 15 | NA | TGTGCCAGCAGCTTAGCAGGGACCCAAGGCGGGACCCAGTACTTC | CASSLAGTQGGTQYF
TRBJ2-1 | TRBV9 | NA | 14 | NA | TGTGCCAGCAGCGCGCTAGGTCCTTACAATGAGCAGTTCTTC | CASSALGPYNEQFF
TRBJ2-5 | TRBV30 | NA | 13 | NA | TGTGCCTGGAGTGTAATCCAGGGGGAGACCCAGTACTTC | CAWSVIQGETQYF
TRBJ2-2 | TRBV28 | NA | 15 | NA | TGTGCCAGCAGTCCCCCGGGACTCACCACCGGGGAGCTGTTTTTT | CASSPPGLTTGELFF
TRBJ2-1 | TRBV12-3/TRBV12-4 | NA | 12 | NA | TGTGCCAGCAGTCACCCAGGCAATGAGCAGTTCTTC | CASSHPGNEQFF
TRBJ2-3 | TRBV20-1 | TRBD2 | 14 | NA | TGCAGTGCTATTAGGCGGGAGGGAGCAGATACGCAGTATTTT | CSAIRREGADTQYF
TRBJ2-3 | TRBV5-4 | NA | 16 | NA | TGTGCCAGCAGCCCCGGGGGGCAGCCCAGCACAGATACGCAGTATTTT | CASSPGGQPSTDTQYF
TRBJ2-5 | TRBV27 | NA | 14 | NA | TGTGCCAGCAGTCTAGAGCCGTACCAAGAGACCCAGTACTTC | CASSLEPYQETQYF
TRBJ1-2 | TRBV6-6 | NA | 14 | NA | TGTGCCAGCACCAGGGGTGGGACTAACTATGGCTACACCTTC | CASTRGGTNYGYTF
TRBJ2-1 | TRBV5-1 | NA | 17 | NA | TGCGCCAGCAGCTTTAGGACGGTGACACCCTCCTTCGGCGAGCAGTTCTTC | CASSFRTVTPSFGEQFF
TRBJ2-3 | TRBV6-1 | NA | 16 | once | TGTGCCAGCAGGCGGGCCGGGACCCGAGGGGTAGATACGCAGTATTTT | CASRRAGTRGVDTQYF
TRBJ2-2 | TRBV5-4 | NA | 15 | NA | TGTGCCAGCAGCTTGGCGTTAGATTACACCGGGGAGCTGTTTTTT | CASSLALDYTGELFF
TRBJ1-3 | TRBV6-5 | NA | 14 | NA | TGTGCCAGCAGTCTCTCTCTCTCTGGAAACACCATATATTTT | CASSLSLSGNTIYF
TRBJ2-2 | TRBV5-1 | NA | 12 | NA | TGCGCCAGCAGCTTGGAGTCCGGGGAGCTGTTTTTT | CASSLESGELFF
TRBJ2-7 | TRBV19 | NA | 12 | NA | TGTGCCAGCTCCATCAAGGGCTACGAGCAGTACTTC | CASSIKGYEQYF
TRBJ1-1 | TRBV7-2 | NA | 13 | once | TGTGCCAGCAGCTTAGCAACCCGGGGGGAGGCTTTCTTT | CASSLATRGEAFF
TRBJ2-7 | TRBV19 | TRBD2 | 14 | few | TGTGCCAGTAGTATAGAGCTAGCGGGATACGAGCAGTACTTC | CASSIELAGYEQYF
TRBJ1-2 | TRBV6-2/TRBV6-3 | TRBD1 | 15 | NA | TGTGCCAGCAGTCTATGGGACAGCAACTCCTATGGCTACACCTTC | CASSLWDSNSYGYTF
TRBJ1-2 | TRBV9 | NA | 14 | NA | TGTGCCAGCAGCGTAGGTCCCTCTAACTATGGCTACACCTTC | CASSVGPSNYGYTF
TRBJ2-1 | TRBV7-7 | NA | 15 | NA | TGTGCTAGCAGCTCCACAACAGGGCATACCAATGAGCAGTTCTTC | CASSSTTGHTNEQFF
TRBJ1-2 | TRBV25-1 | NA | 12 | NA | TGTGCCAGCAGACAGTCTAACTATGGCTACACCTTC | CASRQSNYGYTF
TRBJ2-1 | TRBV20-1 | NA | 15 | NA | TGCAGTGCTAGAGATCTGGTCCTTTCCTACAATGAGCAGTTCTTC | CSARDLVLSYNEQFF
TRBJ1-5 | TRBV28 | NA | 16 | NA | TGTGCCAGCACTGGGCCTGGATACCTTAGCAATCAGCCCCAGCATTTT | CASTGPGYLSNQPQHF
TRBJ2-2 | TRBV9 | NA | 14 | NA | TGTGCCAGCAGCGTAGCAGGGGCCACCGGGGAGCTGTTTTTT | CASSVAGATGELFF
TRBJ2-7 | TRBV18 | TRBD1 | 14 | once | TGTGCCAGCTCGGGACAGCTAAACTCCTACGAGCAGTACTTC | CASSGQLNSYEQYF
TRBJ2-2 | TRBV4-1 | NA | 14 | few | TGCGCCAGCAGCCAAGATAGGAGGACCGGGGAGCTGTTTTTT | CASSQDRRTGELFF
TRBJ2-1 | TRBV4-1 | TRBD2 | 16 | NA | TGCGCCAGCAGCCAAGATGCATCTAGCGGATACAATGAGCAGTTCTTC | CASSQDASSGYNEQFF
TRBJ2-1 | TRBV4-1 | NA | 16 | NA | TGCGCCAGCAGCCAAGATCTTGACCTCCCCGCGCGTGAGCAGTTCTTC | CASSQDLDLPAREQFF
TRBJ1-1 | TRBV12-3/TRBV12-4 | NA | 11 | NA | TGTGCCAGCAGTTTGACGTCTGAAGCTTTCTTT | CASSLTSEAFF
TRBJ2-2 | TRBV9 | NA | 16 | NA | TGTGCCAGCAGCGTAGAGGCGGGGTTGGTTACCGGGGAGCTGTTTTTT | CASSVEAGLVTGELFF
TRBJ1-1 | TRBV25-1 | NA | 17 | NA | TGTGCCAGCAGTGACGATAAAGGTGCAGGGAGGGCCACTGAAGCTTTCTTT | CASSDDKGAGRATEAFF
TRBJ2-5 | TRBV20-1 | TRBD1 | 16 | NA | TGCAGTGCTCAGCGTGGGACAGGGGGCCTACAAGAGACCCAGTACTTC | CSAQRGTGGLQETQYF
TRBJ1-1 | TRBV11-1 | NA | 14 | NA | TGTGCCAGCAGCTTCCTGGGACCGAACACTGAAGCTTTCTTT | CASSFLGPNTEAFF
TRBJ2-3 | TRBV20-1 | NA | 11 | NA | TGCAGTGCTAGTATAGGTTATACGCAGTATTTT | CSASIGYTQYF
TRBJ1-2 | TRBV30 | NA | 14 | NA | TGTGCCTGGAGTAGGGGACCGCCGGGCTATGGCTACACCTTC | CAWSRGPPGYGYTF
TRBJ2-3 | TRBV7-2 | TRBD1 | 16 | NA | TGTGCCAGCAGCTTAAGACGACAGGGTTTCCCAGATACGCAGTATTTT | CASSLRRQGFPDTQYF
TRBJ2-1 | TRBV9 | NA | 15 | NA | TGTGCCAGCAGGGCTAGAGGAGACCCTTACAATGAGCAGTTCTTC | CASRARGDPYNEQFF
TRBJ2-1 | TRBV12-3/TRBV12-4 | NA | 15 | once | TGTGCCAGCAGTCGTAGTCAGGGGGGATACAATGAGCAGTTCTTC | CASSRSQGGYNEQFF
TRBJ2-1 | TRBV25-1 | NA | 16 | NA | TGTGCCAGCAGTGAAGAAGGCGGGCCTAAGGGGAATGAGCAGTTCTTC | CASSEEGGPKGNEQFF
TRBJ1-1 | TRBV29-1 | NA | 12 | once | TGCAGCACTTACGGGCCAAACACTGAAGCTTTCTTT | CSTYGPNTEAFF
TRBJ2-5 | TRBV9 | TRBD2 | 18 | NA | TGTGCCAGCAGTCTCAATCCGGGACTAGCGGGAGGGCCGGAGACCCAGTACTTC | CASSLNPGLAGGPETQYF
TRBJ1-5 | TRBV7-6 | NA | 13 | NA | TGTGCCAGCAGCTTCCAGCTAAATCAGCCCCAGCATTTT | CASSFQLNQPQHF
TRBJ2-2 | TRBV9 | NA | 13 | NA | TGTGCCAGCACCCGGGGTGGCACCGGGGAGCTGTTTTTT | CASTRGGTGELFF
TRBJ2-5 | TRBV29-1 | TRBD2 | 14 | NA | TGCAGCGTGCAGCGGGAGGGCCTAGGAGGGACCCAGTACTTC | CSVQREGLGGTQYF
TRBJ1-1 | TRBV7-9 | NA | 14 | NA | TGTGCCAGCAGCGCACAGTCCATGAACACTGAAGCTTTCTTT | CASSAQSMNTEAFF
TRBJ2-1 | TRBV20-1 | TRBD1 | 16 | NA | TGCAGTGCTAGAGATCCGGGCAGGGGGCGGTTGGATGAGCAGTTCTTC | CSARDPGRGRLDEQFF
TRBJ1-2 | TRBV2 | NA | 13 | few | TGTGCCAGCAGTGAAGAGACGTCTTATGGCTACACCTTC | CASSEETSYGYTF
TRBJ2-1 | TRBV7-9 | NA | 15 | once | TGTGCCAGCAGCTTAGCGCGGGGCTCCTACAATGAGCAGTTCTTC | CASSLARGSYNEQFF